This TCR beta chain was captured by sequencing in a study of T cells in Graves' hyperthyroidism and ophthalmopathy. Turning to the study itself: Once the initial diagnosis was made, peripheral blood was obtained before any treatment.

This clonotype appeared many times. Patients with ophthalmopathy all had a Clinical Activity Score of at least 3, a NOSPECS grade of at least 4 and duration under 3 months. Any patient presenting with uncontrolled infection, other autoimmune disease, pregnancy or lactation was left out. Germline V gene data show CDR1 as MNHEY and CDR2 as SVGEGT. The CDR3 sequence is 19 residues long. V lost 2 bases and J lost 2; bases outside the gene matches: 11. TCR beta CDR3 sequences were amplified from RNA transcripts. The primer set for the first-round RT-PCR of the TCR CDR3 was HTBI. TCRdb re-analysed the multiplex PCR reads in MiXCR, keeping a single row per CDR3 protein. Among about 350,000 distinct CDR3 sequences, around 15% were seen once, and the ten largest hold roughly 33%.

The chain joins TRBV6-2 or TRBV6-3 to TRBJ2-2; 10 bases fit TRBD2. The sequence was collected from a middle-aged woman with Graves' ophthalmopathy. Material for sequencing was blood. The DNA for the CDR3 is TGTGCCAGCAGTTACAGCCCCGGGCTAGCGGGGGCAAACACCGGGGAGCTGTTTTTT. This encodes CASSYSPGLAGANTGELFF.